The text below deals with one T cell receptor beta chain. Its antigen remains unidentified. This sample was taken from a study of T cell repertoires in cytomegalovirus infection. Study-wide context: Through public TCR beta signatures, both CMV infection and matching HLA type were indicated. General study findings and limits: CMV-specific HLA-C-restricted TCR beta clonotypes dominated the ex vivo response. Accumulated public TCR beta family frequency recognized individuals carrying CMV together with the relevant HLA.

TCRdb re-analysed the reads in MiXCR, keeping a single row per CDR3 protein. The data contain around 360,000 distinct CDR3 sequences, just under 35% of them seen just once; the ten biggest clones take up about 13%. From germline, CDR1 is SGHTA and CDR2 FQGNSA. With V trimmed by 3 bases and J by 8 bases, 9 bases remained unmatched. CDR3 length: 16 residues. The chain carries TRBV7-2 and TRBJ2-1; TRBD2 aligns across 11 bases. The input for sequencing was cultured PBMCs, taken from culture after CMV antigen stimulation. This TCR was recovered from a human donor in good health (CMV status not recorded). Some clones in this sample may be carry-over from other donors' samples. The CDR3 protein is CASSFNLAGGRDEQFF. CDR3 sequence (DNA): TGTGCCAGCAGCTTTAATCTAGCGGGAGGAAGGGATGAGCAGTTCTTC.